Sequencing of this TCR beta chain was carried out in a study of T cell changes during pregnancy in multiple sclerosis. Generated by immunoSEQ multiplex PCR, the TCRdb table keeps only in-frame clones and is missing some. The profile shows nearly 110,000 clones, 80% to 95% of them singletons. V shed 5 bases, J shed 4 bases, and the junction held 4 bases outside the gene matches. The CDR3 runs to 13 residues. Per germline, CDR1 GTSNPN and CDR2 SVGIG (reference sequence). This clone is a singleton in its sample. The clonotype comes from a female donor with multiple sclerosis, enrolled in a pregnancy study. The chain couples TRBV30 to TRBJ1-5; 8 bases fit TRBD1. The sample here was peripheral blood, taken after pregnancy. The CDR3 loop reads CAWGTGGNQPQHF. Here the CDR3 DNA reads TGTGCCTGGGGGACAGGCGGGAATCAGCCCCAGCATTTT.